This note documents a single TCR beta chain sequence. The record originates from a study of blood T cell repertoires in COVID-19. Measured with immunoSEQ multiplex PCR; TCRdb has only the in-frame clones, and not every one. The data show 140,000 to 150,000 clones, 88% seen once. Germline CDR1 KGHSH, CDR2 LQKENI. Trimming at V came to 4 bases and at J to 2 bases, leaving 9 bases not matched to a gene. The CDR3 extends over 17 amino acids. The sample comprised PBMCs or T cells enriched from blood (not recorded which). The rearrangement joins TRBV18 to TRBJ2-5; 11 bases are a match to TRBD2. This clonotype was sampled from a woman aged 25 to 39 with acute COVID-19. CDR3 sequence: CASSRGRLAGLQETQYF. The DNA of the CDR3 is TGTGCCAGCTCACGGGGTCGACTAGCGGGGTTACAAGAGACCCAGTACTTC.